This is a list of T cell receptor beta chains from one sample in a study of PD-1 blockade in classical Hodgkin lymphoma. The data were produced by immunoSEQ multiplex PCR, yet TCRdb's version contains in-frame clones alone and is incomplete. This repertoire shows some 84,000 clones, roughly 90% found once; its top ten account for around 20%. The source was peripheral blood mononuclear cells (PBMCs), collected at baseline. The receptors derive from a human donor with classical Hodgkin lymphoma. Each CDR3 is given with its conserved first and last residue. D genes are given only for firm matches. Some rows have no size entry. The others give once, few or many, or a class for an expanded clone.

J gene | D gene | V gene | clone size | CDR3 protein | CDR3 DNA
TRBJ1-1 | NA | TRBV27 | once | CASGSRDPWARNTEAFF | TGTGCCAGCGGAAGCAGGGACCCCTGGGCGAGGAACACTGAAGCTTTCTTT
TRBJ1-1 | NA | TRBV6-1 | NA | CASSRWTETEAFF | TGTGCCAGCAGCCGATGGACGGAGACTGAAGCTTTCTTT
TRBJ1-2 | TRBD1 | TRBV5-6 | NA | CASSVYRGRVYYGYTF | TGTGCCAGCAGCGTCTACAGGGGGCGCGTTTACTATGGCTACACCTTC
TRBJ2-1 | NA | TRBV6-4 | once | CASSDGREGDEQFF | TGTGCCAGCAGTGACGGCCGGGAAGGGGATGAGCAGTTCTTC
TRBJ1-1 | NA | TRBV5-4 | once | CASSSRTGENTEAFF | TGTGCCAGCAGCTCCCGGACGGGAGAGAACACTGAAGCTTTCTTT
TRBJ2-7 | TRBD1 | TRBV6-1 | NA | CASSDTRLGTGGYEQYF | TGTGCCAGCAGTGACACCCGCCTCGGGACAGGGGGTTACGAGCAGTACTTC
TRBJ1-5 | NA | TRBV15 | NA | CATSRERNSNQPQHF | TGTGCCACCAGCAGAGAGCGGAATAGCAATCAGCCCCAGCATTTT
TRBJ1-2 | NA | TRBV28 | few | CASSLLGINYGYTF | TGTGCCAGCAGTTTACTGGGAATTAACTATGGCTACACCTTC
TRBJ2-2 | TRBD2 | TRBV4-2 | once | CASSQDPGRGLAAGELFF | TGTGCCAGCAGCCAAGATCCGGGCAGGGGACTAGCCGCCGGGGAGCTGTTTTTT
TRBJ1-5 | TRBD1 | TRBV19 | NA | CASRQGASSNQPQHF | TGTGCCAGTCGCCAGGGGGCCTCTAGCAATCAGCCCCAGCATTTT
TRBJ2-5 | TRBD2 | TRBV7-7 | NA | CASSLDIAGGRRTQYF | TGTGCTAGCAGCTTAGACATCGCGGGAGGACGCCGGACCCAGTACTTC
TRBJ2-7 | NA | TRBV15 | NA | CATSRVRGRNYEQYF | TGTGCCACCAGCAGGGTGCGTGGACGCAACTACGAGCAGTACTTC
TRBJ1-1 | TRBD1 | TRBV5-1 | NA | CASSLEGARGNTEAFF | TGCGCCAGCAGCTTGGAGGGGGCGCGTGGGAACACTGAAGCTTTCTTT
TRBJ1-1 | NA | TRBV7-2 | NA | CASSLGGRGNTEAFF | TGTGCCAGCAGCTTGGGGGGCAGGGGGAACACTGAAGCTTTCTTT
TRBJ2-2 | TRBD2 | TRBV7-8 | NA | CASSPPRAGLAGGDTGELFF | TGTGCCAGCAGCCCCCCGCGAGCGGGACTAGCGGGAGGTGACACCGGGGAGCTGTTTTTT
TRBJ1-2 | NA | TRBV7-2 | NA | CASSFRGYGYTF | TGTGCCAGCAGCTTCAGGGGTTATGGCTACACCTTC
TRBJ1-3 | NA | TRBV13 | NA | CASSLGGSSGNTIYF | TGTGCCAGCAGCTTAGGAGGGAGCTCTGGAAACACCATATATTTT
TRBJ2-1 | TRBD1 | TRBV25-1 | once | CASSEYHSGQGGNEQFF | TGTGCCAGCAGTGAATATCATTCCGGACAGGGCGGGAATGAGCAGTTCTTC
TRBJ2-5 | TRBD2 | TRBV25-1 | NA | CASSEPTSGQETQYF | TGTGCCAGCAGTGAACCCACTAGCGGTCAAGAGACCCAGTACTTC
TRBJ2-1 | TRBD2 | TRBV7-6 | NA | CASSQNLAGPRTEQFF | TGTGCCAGCAGCCAAAATCTAGCGGGGCCCCGCACTGAGCAGTTCTTC
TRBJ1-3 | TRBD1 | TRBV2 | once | CASSRDSLVGNTIYF | TGTGCCAGCAGTCGGGACAGTTTGGTCGGAAACACCATATATTTT
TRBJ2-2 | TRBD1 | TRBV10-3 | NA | CAIRGTGRGTGELFF | TGTGCCATCAGGGGGACAGGCCGGGGGACCGGGGAGCTGTTTTTT
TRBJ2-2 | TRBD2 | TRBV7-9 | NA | CASSPGVAGFDTGELFF | TGTGCCAGCAGCCCCGGGGTAGCGGGCTTCGACACCGGGGAGCTGTTTTTT
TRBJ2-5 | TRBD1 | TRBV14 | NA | CASSLPTGGQETQYF | TGTGCCAGCAGCCTCCCGACAGGGGGTCAAGAGACCCAGTACTTC
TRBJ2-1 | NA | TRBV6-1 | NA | CATEGEFSYNEQFF | TGTGCCACGGAAGGGGAGTTCTCCTACAATGAGCAGTTCTTC
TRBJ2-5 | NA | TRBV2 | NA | CASMADRQETQYF | TGTGCCAGCATGGCCGACCGACAAGAGACCCAGTACTTC
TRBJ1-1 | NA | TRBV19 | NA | CASTLGWGELNTEAFF | TGTGCCAGCACCCTCGGGTGGGGCGAGTTGAACACTGAAGCTTTCTTT
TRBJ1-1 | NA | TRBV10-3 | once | CAISESLSGSYSDEAFF | TGTGCCATCAGTGAGTCGTTATCGGGCAGCTACTCCGATGAAGCTTTCTTT
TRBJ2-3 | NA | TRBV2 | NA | CARQRDRTDTQYF | TGTGCCAGGCAGAGGGACCGCACAGATACGCAGTATTTT